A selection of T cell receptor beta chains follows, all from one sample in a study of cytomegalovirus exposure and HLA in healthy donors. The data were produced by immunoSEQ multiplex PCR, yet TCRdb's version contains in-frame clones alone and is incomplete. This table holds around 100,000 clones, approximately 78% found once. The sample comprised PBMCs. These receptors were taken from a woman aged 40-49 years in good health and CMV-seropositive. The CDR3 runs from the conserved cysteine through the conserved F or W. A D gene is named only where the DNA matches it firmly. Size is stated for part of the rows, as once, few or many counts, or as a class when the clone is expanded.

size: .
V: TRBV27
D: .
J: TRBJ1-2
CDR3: CASRNSGQYYGYTF
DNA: TGTGCCAGCAGGAACTCCGGACAGTACTATGGCTACACCTTC

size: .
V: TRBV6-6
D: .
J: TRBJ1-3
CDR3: CASSSGAENTIYF
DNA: TGTGCCAGCAGTTCAGGGGCTGAAAACACCATATATTTT

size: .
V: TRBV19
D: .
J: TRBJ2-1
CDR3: CASSLAESPQHEQFF
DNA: TGTGCCAGTAGTTTAGCGGAGAGCCCCCAGCATGAGCAGTTCTTC

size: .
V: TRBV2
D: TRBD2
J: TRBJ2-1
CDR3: CASRGSSGSYEQFF
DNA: TGTGCCAGCAGGGGGTCTAGCGGGAGTTATGAGCAGTTCTTC

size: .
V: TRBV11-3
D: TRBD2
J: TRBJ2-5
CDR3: CASSRTAGEETQYF
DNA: TGTGCCAGCAGCCGCACGGCGGGGGAGGAGACCCAGTACTTC

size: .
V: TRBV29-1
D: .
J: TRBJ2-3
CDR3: CSVAGEGGSTDTQYF
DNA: TGCAGCGTGGCGGGGGAGGGGGGAAGCACAGATACGCAGTATTTT

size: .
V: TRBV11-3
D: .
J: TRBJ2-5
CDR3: CASSLGFREQYF
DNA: TGTGCCAGCAGCTTAGGTTTTCGGGAGCAGTACTTC

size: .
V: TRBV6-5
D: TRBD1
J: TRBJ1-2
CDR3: CASSYPGQGAGYTF
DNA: TGTGCCAGCAGTTACCCCGGACAGGGGGCGGGCTACACCTTC

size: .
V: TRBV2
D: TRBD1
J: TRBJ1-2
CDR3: CASISDRGGGYTF
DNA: TGTGCCAGCATCTCGGACAGGGGAGGTGGCTACACCTTC

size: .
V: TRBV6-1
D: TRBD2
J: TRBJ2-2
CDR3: CASTLAGAGELFF
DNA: TGTGCCAGCACCCTAGCGGGAGCCGGGGAGCTGTTTTTT

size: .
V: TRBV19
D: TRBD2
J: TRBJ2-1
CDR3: CASIPSPEREVGYNEQFF
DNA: TGTGCCAGTATCCCTTCCCCGGAGCGGGAGGTGGGGTACAATGAGCAGTTCTTC

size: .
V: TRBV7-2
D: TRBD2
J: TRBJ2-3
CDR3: CASSLGASGPSTDTQYF
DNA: TGTGCCAGCAGCTTAGGAGCTAGCGGTCCTAGCACAGATACGCAGTATTTT

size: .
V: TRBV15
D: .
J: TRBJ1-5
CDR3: CATSRTQGGSNQPQHF
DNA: TGTGCCACCAGCAGAACGCAGGGAGGCAGCAATCAGCCCCAGCATTTT

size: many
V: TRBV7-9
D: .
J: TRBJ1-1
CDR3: CASSLTGGWAFF
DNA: TGTGCCAGCAGCTTAACTGGAGGATGGGCTTTCTTT

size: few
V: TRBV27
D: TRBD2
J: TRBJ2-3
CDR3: CASNPGLNTDTQYF
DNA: TGTGCCAGTAACCCGGGACTAAACACAGATACGCAGTATTTT

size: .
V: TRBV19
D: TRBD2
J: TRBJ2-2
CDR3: CASSKTSGISLGELFF
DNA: TGTGCCAGTAGCAAGACTAGCGGGATCAGTCTCGGGGAGCTGTTTTTT

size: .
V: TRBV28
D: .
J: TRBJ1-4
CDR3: CASSATGALKKLFF
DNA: TGTGCCAGCAGTGCAACCGGTGCCTTAAAAAAACTGTTTTTT

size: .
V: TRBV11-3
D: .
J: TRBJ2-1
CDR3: CASSLDRYNEQFF
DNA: TGTGCCAGCAGCTTAGACAGATACAATGAGCAGTTCTTC

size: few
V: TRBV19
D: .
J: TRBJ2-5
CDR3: CASSITRDQETQYF
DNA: TGTGCCAGTAGTATTACGAGGGACCAAGAGACCCAGTACTTC

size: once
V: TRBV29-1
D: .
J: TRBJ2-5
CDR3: CSVEFDLSGETQYF
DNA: TGCAGCGTTGAATTTGACTTAAGCGGAGAGACCCAGTACTTC

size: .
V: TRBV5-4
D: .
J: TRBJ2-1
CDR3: CASTTGGGQRNNEQFF
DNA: TGTGCCAGCACAACCGGGGGGGGACAGCGCAACAATGAGCAGTTCTTC

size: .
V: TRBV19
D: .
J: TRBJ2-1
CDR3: CASGSGTSYNEQFF
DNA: TGTGCCAGTGGGAGCGGAACCTCCTACAATGAGCAGTTCTTC

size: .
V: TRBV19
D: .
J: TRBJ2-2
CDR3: CASSAGHRLVVTGELFF
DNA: TGTGCCAGTAGTGCCGGACACCGACTAGTAGTCACCGGGGAGCTGTTTTTT

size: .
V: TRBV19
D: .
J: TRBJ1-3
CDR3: CASSIIRDSGNTIYF
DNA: TGTGCCAGTAGTATTATCAGGGACTCTGGAAACACCATATATTTT

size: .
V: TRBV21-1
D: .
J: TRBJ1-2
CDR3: CASSIAETGLRSGYPF
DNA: TGTGCCAGCAGTATAGCAGAGACGGGCCTTAGGAGCGGCTACCCCTTC

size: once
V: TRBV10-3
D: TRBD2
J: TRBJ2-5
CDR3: CAISLGGRAGETQYF
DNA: TGTGCCATCAGCCTAGGCGGGAGGGCGGGAGAGACCCAGTACTTC

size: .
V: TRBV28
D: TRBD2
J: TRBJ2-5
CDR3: CASSSASGQETQYF
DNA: TGTGCCAGCAGTTCGGCTAGCGGACAAGAGACCCAGTACTTC

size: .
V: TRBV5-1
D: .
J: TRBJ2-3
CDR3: CASSYGPLGGDTQYF
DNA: TGCGCCAGCAGCTACGGGCCCTTAGGGGGAGATACGCAGTATTTT

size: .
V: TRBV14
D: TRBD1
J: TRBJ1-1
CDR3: CASSLRTGRNTEAFF
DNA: TGTGCCAGCAGCTTACGGACAGGCCGGAACACTGAAGCTTTCTTT

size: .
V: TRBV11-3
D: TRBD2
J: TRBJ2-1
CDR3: CASSSNRLAGDVNEQFF
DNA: TGTGCCAGCAGCTCCAACCGATTAGCGGGAGATGTCAATGAGCAGTTCTTC

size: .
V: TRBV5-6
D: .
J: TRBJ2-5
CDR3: CASSPQGTFSQETQYF
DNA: TGTGCCAGCAGCCCACAGGGTACGTTTTCGCAAGAGACCCAGTACTTC

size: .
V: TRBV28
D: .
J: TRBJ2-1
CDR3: CASSHRLARPNNEQFF
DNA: TGTGCCAGCAGTCACCGTCTAGCGAGACCAAACAATGAGCAGTTCTTC

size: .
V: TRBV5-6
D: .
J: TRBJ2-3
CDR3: CASSPGTGRGTQYF
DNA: TGTGCCAGCAGCCCAGGGACTGGGAGAGGTACGCAGTATTTT

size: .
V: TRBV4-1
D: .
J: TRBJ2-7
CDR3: CASSQVGDASYEQYF
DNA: TGCGCCAGCAGCCAAGTTGGAGACGCCTCCTACGAGCAGTACTTC

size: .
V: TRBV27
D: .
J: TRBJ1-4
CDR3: CASSYQEKLFF
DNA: TGTGCCAGCAGTTATCAGGAAAAACTGTTTTTT

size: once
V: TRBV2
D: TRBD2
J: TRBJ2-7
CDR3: CASSGAGTSGASYEQYF
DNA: TGTGCCAGCAGTGGGGCCGGGACTAGCGGGGCCTCCTACGAGCAGTACTTC

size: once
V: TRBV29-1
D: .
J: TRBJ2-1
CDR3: CSPALRVNNEQFF
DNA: TGCAGCCCCGCCCTGAGGGTGAACAATGAGCAGTTCTTC

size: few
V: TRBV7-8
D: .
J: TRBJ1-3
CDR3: CASSPVGNTIYF
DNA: TGTGCCAGCAGCCCCGTTGGAAACACCATATATTTT

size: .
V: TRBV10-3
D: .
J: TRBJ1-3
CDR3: CAISSGETGNTIYF
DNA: TGTGCCATCAGTTCCGGGGAAACTGGAAACACCATATATTTT

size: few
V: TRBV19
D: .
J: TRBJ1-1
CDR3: CASTINRHPTEAFF
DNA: TGTGCCAGTACCATCAACCGACATCCCACTGAAGCTTTCTTT

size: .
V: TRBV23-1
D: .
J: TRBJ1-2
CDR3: CASSRHRINYGYTF
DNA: TGCGCCAGCAGTCGACACAGGATCAACTATGGCTACACCTTC

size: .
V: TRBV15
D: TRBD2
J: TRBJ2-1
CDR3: CATSGTSGRARTYNEQFF
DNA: TGTGCCACCAGCGGGACTAGCGGGAGGGCCAGAACCTACAATGAGCAGTTCTTC

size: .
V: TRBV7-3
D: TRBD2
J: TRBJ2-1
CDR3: CASSYGLAGYNEQFF
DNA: TGTGCCAGCAGCTACGGACTAGCGGGATACAATGAGCAGTTCTTC

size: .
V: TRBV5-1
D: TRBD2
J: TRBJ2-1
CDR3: CASSKSGNAGNEQFF
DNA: TGCGCCAGCAGCAAAAGCGGGAATGCGGGGAATGAGCAGTTCTTC

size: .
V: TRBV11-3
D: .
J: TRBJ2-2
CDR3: CASSSRGTGELFF
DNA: TGTGCCAGCAGCTCCAGGGGAACCGGGGAGCTGTTTTTT

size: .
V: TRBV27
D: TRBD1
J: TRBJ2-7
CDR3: CASSLRKRGPSSYEQYF
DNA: TGTGCCAGCAGTTTGAGAAAAAGGGGGCCAAGCTCCTACGAGCAGTACTTC

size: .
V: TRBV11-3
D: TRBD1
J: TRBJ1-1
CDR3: CASSLSGTAEAFF
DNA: TGTGCCAGCAGCTTGTCCGGGACAGCCGAAGCTTTCTTT

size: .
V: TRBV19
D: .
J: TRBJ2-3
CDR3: CASSPRSDTQYF
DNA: TGTGCCAGTAGCCCGAGGTCGGATACGCAGTATTTT

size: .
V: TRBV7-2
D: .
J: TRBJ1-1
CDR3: CASSLTYTEAFF
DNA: TGTGCCAGCAGCTTGACATACACTGAAGCTTTCTTT

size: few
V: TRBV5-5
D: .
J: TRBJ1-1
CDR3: CASSLAGGWNTEAFF
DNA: TGTGCCAGCAGCTTGGCCGGGGGTTGGAACACTGAAGCTTTCTTT

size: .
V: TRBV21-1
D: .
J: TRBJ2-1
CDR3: CASSKTKRGVNNEQFF
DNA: TGTGCCAGCAGCAAAACTAAGCGGGGGGTAAACAATGAGCAGTTCTTC

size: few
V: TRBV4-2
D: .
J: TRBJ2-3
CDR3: CASSQADFTDTQYF
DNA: TGTGCCAGCAGCCAGGCTGACTTCACAGATACGCAGTATTTT

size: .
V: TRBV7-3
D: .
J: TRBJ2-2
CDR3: CASSLSRNTGELFF
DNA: TGTGCCAGCAGCTTATCCAGGAACACCGGGGAGCTGTTTTTT

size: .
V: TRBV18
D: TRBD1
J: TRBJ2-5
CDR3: CASSRQGYQETQYF
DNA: TGTGCCAGCTCCCGACAGGGGTACCAAGAGACCCAGTACTTC

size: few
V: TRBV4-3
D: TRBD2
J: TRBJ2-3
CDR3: CASSVTGLAGVRTDTQYF
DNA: TGCGCCAGCAGCGTTACGGGACTAGCGGGAGTGAGGACAGATACGCAGTATTTT

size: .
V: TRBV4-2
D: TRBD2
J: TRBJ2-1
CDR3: CASSQDRSGSSYNEQFF
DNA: TGTGCCAGCAGCCAAGATCGTAGCGGGAGCTCCTACAATGAGCAGTTCTTC